A single sample gave rise to the 8 T cell receptor beta chains below, sequenced in a study of blood T cell repertoires in COVID-19. TCRdb's copy holds only in-frame clones and misses some; the assay was immunoSEQ multiplex PCR. The sample holds under 200,000 clones, around three quarters seen once. Source material: peripheral blood. All receptors come from a man in his sixties with acute or convalescent COVID-19.

This sequence joins TRBV20-1 and TRBJ2-5; D gene uncertain. V was cut by 5 bases and J by 5 bases, with 9 bases left in between. In germline, CDR1 is DFQATT, CDR2 SNEGSKA (reference sequence). This CDR3 spans 11 amino acids. In DNA form, the CDR3 reads TGCAGTGCTCAGCTGGGCGAGACCCAGTACTTC. This gives the protein CSAQLGETQYF.

The rearrangement uses TRBV5-1 and TRBJ1-1; maybe TRBD1 (6 bases). Germline V gene lookup returns CDR1 SGHRS and CDR2 YFSETQ. With 0 bases removed from V and 10 bases from J, the gap between germline ends came to 13 bases. This CDR3 has 13 amino acids. The chain's CDR3 is CASSLAGHSSAFF. The CDR3 nucleotides are TGCGCCAGCAGCTTGGCGGGACACTCGTCAGCTTTCTTT.

This clone was seen only once. The chain has TRBV28 and TRBJ2-3; 14 bases fit TRBD2. The germline gives CDR1 MDHEN, CDR2 SYDVKM. J was trimmed by 0 bases and V by 3 bases; bases with no gene match: 8. The CDR3 has 19 residues. CDR3 sequence (DNA): TGTGCCAGCAGTTTGATGGGACTAGCGGGGGCCTATAGCACAGATACGCAGTATTTT. Translated, it gives CASSLMGLAGAYSTDTQYF.

The chain links TRBV4-1 to TRBJ1-1; 7 bases agree with TRBD1. In germline, CDR1 is MGHRA, CDR2 YSYEKL. This CDR3 region has 14 residues. Trimming removed 4 bases from V and 6 bases from J; junction bases left unmatched: 8. This CDR3 is CASSRLQGLAEAFF. In nucleotides, the CDR3 is TGCGCCAGCAGCCGTTTACAGGGGTTAGCTGAAGCTTTCTTT.

The J gene is TRBJ1-1, the V gene TRBV7-9; 8 bases map to TRBD1. Trimming took 7 bases from V and 2 from J; bases not matched to a gene: 12. The CDR3 extends over 16 amino acids. CDR1 SEHNR and CDR2 FQNEAQ come from the germline V gene (reference sequence). The CDR3 nucleotides read TGTGCCAGCACCATATGGACAGGGACGGGAAACACTGAAGCTTTCTTT. Its translation: CASTIWTGTGNTEAFF.

This rearrangement joins TRBV9 to TRBJ1-1; D call uncertain. Trimming left V 0 bases short and J 1 base short, with 7 bases between. The CDR3 totals 14 residues. Looked up from germline, CDR1 is SGDLS and CDR2 is YYNGEE. The CDR3 sequence: CASSVGSRNTEAFF. The CDR3 DNA is TGTGCCAGCAGCGTAGGAAGCCGGAACACTGAAGCTTTCTTT.

The chain joins TRBV6-1 to TRBJ1-5; D is perhaps TRBD1 (6 bases). Between the trimmed V and J ends, which lost 3 bases and 1 base, there was a span of 13 bases. Germline CDR1 MNHNS, CDR2 SASEGT. The CDR3 sequence is 16 residues long. The CDR3, as DNA: TGTGCCAGCAGTGAGACCAGGGGTGCGAGCAATCAGCCCCAGCATTTT. As protein: CASSETRGASNQPQHF.

The rearrangement links TRBV18 to TRBJ1-2, with 7 bases fitting TRBD1. This CDR3 comprises 15 residues. The ends lost 3 bases at V and 4 bases at J; junction bases unmatched: 8. Germline V CDR1 and CDR2: KGHSH, LQKENI. Here the CDR3 DNA reads TGTGCCAGCTCACCTCCGACAGGGACTCTCTATGGCTACACCTTC. It specifies CASSPPTGTLYGYTF.